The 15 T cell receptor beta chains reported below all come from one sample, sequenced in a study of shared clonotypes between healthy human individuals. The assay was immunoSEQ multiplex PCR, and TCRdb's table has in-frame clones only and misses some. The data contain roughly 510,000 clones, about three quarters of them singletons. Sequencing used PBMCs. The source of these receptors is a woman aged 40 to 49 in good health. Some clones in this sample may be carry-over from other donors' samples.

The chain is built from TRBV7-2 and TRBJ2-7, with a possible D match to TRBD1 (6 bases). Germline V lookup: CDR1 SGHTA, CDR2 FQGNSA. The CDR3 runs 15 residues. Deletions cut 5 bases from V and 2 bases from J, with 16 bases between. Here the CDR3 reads CASSPDRFMAYEQYF. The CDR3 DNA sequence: TGTGCCAGCAGCCCCGACAGGTTTATGGCCTACGAGCAGTACTTC.

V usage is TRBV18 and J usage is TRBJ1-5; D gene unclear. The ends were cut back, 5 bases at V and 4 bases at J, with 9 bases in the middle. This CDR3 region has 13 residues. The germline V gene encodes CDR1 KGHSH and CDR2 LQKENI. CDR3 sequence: CASSSEWNQPQHF. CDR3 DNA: TGTGCCAGCTCATCAGAGTGGAATCAGCCCCAGCATTTT.

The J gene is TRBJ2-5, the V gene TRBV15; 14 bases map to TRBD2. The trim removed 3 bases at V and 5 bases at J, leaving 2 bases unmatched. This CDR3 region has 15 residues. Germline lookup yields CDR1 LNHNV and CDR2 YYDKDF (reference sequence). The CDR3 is CATSRGLAGDETQYF. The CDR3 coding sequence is TGTGCCACCAGCAGGGGACTAGCGGGAGACGAGACCCAGTACTTC.

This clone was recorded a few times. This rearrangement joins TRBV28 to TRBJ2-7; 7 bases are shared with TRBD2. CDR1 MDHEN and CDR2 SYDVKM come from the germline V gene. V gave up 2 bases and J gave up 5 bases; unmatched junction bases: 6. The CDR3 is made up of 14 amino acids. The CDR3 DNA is TGTGCCAGCAGTTTAGTGCGGGAGTGGGACGAGCAGTACTTC. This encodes CASSLVREWDEQYF.

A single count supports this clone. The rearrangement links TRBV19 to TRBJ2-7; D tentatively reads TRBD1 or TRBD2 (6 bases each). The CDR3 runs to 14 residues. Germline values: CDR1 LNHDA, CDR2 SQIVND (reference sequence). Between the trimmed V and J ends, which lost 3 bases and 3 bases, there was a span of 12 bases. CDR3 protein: CASSILGGLYEQYF. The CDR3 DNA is TGTGCCAGTAGTATTTTAGGGGGGCTCTACGAGCAGTACTTC.

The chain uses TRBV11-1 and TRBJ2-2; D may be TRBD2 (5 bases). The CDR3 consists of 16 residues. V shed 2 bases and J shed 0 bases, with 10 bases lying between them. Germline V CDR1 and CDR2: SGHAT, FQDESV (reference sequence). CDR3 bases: TGTGCCAGCAGCTTATTTACGGGGTCGAACACCGGGGAGCTGTTTTTT. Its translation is CASSLFTGSNTGELFF.

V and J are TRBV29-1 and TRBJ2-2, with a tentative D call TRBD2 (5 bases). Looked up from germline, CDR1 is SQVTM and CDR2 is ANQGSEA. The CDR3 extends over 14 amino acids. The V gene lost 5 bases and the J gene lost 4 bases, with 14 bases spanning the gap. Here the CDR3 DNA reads TGCAGCGTTCGAGGGCAGACCTCCACCGGGGAGCTGTTTTTT. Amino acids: CSVRGQTSTGELFF.

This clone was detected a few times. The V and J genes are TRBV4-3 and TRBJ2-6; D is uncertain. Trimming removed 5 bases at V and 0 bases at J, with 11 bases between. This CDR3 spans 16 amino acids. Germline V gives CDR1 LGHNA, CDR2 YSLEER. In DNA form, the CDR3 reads TGCGCCAGCAGCGAAAGGGCTATCTCTGGGGCCAACGTCCTGACTTTC. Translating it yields CASSERAISGANVLTF.

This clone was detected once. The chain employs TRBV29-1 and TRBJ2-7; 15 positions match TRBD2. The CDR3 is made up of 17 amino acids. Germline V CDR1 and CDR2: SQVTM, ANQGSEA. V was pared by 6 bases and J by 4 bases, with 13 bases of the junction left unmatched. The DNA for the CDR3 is TGCAGCGTAAGAGAGCGGACTAGCGGGAGGGCCGTTTACGAGCAGTACTTC. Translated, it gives CSVRERTSGRAVYEQYF.

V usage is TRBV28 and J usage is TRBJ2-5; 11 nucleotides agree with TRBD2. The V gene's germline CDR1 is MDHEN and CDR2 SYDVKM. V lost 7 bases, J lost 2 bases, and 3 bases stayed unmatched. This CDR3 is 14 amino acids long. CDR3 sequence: CASTGTSGQETQYF. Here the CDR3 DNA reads TGTGCCAGCACGGGGACTAGCGGACAAGAGACCCAGTACTTC. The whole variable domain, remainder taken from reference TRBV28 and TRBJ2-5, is DVKVTQSSRYLVKRTGEKVFLECVQDMDHENMFWYRQDPGLGLRLIYFSYDVKMKEKGDIPEGYSVSREKKERFSLILESASTNQTSMYLCASTGTSGQETQYFGPGTRLLVL.

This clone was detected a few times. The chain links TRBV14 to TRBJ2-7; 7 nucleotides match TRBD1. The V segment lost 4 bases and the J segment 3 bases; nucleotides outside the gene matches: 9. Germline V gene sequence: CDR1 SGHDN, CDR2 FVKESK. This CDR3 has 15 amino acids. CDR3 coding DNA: TGTGCCAGCAGCCCTCAACGAGGGGGCCGCTACGAGCAGTACTTC. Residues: CASSPQRGGRYEQYF.

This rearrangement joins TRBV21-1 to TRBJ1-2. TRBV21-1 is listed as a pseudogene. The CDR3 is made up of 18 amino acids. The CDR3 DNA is TGTGCCAGCAGCCTTACAAATCCCCTAGCGACAGAACCCAATGGCTACACCTTC. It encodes CASSLTNPLATEPNGYTF.

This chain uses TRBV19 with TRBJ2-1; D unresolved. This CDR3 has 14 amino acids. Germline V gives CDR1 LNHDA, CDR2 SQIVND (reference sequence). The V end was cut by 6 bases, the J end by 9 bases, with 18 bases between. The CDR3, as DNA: TGTGCCAGTAGCCTTACCAATAGCTTGAGTGAGCAGTTCTTC. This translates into CASSLTNSLSEQFF. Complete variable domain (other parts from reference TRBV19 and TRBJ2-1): DGGITQSPKYLFRKEGQNVTLSCEQNLNHDAMYWYRQDPGQGLRLIYYSQIVNDFQKGDIAEGYSVSREKKESFPLTVTSAQKNPTAFYLCASSLTNSLSEQFFGPGTRLTVL.

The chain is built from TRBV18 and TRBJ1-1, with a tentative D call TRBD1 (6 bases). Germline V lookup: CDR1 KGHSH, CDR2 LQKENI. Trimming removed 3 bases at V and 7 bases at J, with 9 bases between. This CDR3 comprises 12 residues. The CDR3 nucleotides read TGTGCCAGCTCACCCACAGGGCATGAAGCTTTCTTT. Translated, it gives CASSPTGHEAFF.

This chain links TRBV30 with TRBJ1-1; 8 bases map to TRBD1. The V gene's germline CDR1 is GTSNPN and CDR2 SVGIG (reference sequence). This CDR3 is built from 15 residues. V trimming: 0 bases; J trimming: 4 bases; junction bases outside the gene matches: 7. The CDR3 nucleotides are TGTGCCTGGAGTGTACCCCGGACAGGGATCACTGAAGCTTTCTTT. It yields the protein CAWSVPRTGITEAFF.